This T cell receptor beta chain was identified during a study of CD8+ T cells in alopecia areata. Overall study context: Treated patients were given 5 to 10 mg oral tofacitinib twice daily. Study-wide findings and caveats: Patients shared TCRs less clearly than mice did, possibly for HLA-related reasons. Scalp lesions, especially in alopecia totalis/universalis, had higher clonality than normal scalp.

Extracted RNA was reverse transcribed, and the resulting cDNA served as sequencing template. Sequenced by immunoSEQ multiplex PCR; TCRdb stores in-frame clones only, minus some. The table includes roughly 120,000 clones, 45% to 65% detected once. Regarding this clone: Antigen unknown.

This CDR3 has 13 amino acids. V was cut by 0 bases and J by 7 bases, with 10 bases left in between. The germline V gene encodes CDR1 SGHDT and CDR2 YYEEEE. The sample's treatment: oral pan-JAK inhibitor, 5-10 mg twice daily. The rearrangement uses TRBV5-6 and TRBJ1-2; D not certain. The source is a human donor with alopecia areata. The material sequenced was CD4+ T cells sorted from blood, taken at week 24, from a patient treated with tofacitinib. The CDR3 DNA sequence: TGTGCCAGCAGCTTGGCCTCCTTGAGTGGCTACACCTTC. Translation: CASSLASLSGYTF.